This T cell receptor beta chain emerged from a study of graft-versus-host responses after intestinal transplantation (dated by TCRdb to the early 2020s). With respect to the entire study: The transplants that recipients received were multivisceral, liver-intestinal, or isolated intestinal. To identify alloreactive clones, pre-transplant mixed lymphocyte reaction products were sequenced and then compared with unstimulated pre-transplant donor and recipient T cells. A peak of at least 4% donor T cells among recipient peripheral blood mononuclear cells was the definition used for donor T cell macrochimerism. Anti-thymocyte globulin induction was given to all recipients, followed by maintenance tacrolimus and steroids for roughly 3 years. Instead of going to the commercial service, samples from a few later patients were sequenced in-house on an Illumina MiSeq and processed with MiXCR. Graft-versus-host and host-versus-graft alloreactive T cell clones were tracked in the graft, circulation and bone marrow after intestinal transplantation using bulk TCR-beta CDR3 sequencing. The cohort enrolled some 25 intestinal transplant recipients including one retransplant, and a few patients lacking pretransplant specimens were excluded. General findings and caveats noted by the study authors: GvH clones turned up in recipient bone marrow, with some appearing earlier in ileal mucosa or blood, a pattern consistent with an intestinal mucosal origin. Conclusions were limited by the relatively low number and heterogeneity of intestinal transplant patients. In patients with donor T cell macrochimerism, the allografts had high GvH to HvG T cell clonal ratios. Early after transplant, peak levels of circulating GvH clones were associated with declines in HvG clones.

Remarks on this clone: Base qualities are missing; no much larger clone stands one base away.

The time point label for this specimen denotes: cells obtained before transplantation from donor or recipient. In the mixed lymphocyte reactions, about 200,000 CFSE-labeled pre-transplant responders were plated with about 200,000 irradiated violet-dye-labeled stimulators and cultured for roughly six days. After the mixed lymphocyte reaction, proliferating CD3+CD4+CFSE-low and CD3+CD8+CFSE-low responder cells were FACS-sorted on a BD Influx sorter. The CDR3, cysteine through phenylalanine, is 13 amino acids long. Only the CDR3 DNA stays, 39 bases, in frame from base 1. Trimming removed 6 bases from V and 14 bases from J, leaving 21 bases between the germline ends. Taken from the germline V gene (reference sequence), the CDR1 and CDR2 loops are MNHEY and SMNVEV. The receptor library was made with the immunoSEQ multiplex PCR assay. For most patients, genomic DNA was isolated with the Qiagen DNeasy Blood and Tissue Kit and shipped frozen to Adaptive Biotechnologies for TCR sequencing. For most patients, genomic DNA was subjected to high-throughput TCR-beta CDR3 sequencing by Adaptive Biotechnologies. The study's own analysis went as follows. TCR sequencing data were retrieved from Adaptive's ImmunoSEQ software for around 18 patients, whereas three other patients were processed with MiXCR and VDJtools. CD4 versus CD8 sorting errors were corrected by removing sequences found in both subsets at a frequency ratio below 5:1. Because the origin of CDR3 nucleotide sequences shared between donor and recipient could not be assigned, those sequences were removed. Alloreactive clones required at least 2-fold expansion over unstimulated cells and minimum CFSE-low frequency of 0.002% (template counts) or 0.001% (read counts). Clones were considered mappable if detected in sequenced pre-transplant spleen, lymph node, or MLR CFSE-low populations of the donor or recipient. The cumulative frequency of alloreactive clones was calculated as a percentage of all sequences, weighted by copy number. TCRdb stores this immuneACCESS table with in-frame sequences only. Part of the clones is absent; in the studies checked, under half of the shortfall reflects unresolved V genes, and no reason is known for the rest. The DNA gave D and trimming, while V, J and clone size come from that table. This sample gives roughly 8,000 clones in total; 30% to 40% of them show up just once. The top ten hold approximately 2.1% of the sample.

The rearranged segments are TRBV27 and TRBJ2-3, with TRBD1 tentatively as D gene (6 bases match). The specimen was alloreactive CD8+ T cells from a mixed lymphocyte reaction culture, collected before intestinal transplant. The cell subset or site label here, explained by the study, means: CFSE-low proliferating T cells sorted from approximately 6-day pre-transplant mixed lymphocyte reaction (GvH or HvG direction). This receptor was obtained from a human patient who received an intestinal transplant. The sequenced DNA: TGTGCCAGCAGCCTCGCAGGGGATCAGAGTATGTATTTT. Its coded protein is CASSLAGDQSMYF.